This TCR beta chain came from a study of glioma-infiltrating T cells. Whole-study results and caveats: Signature shared blood CDR3 motifs were enriched in low-divergence and depleted in high-divergence patients. Tissue and blood shared very few CDR3 sequences. Tissue-blood divergence was below expectation in non-neoplastic patients, above in gliomas.

Note on this clonotype: The antigen remains undetermined. A much larger clonotype is one base distant, so this may be a read error.

The length of the CDR3 is 12 residues. Germline V gene data show CDR1 as DFQATT and CDR2 as SNEGSKA (reference sequence). TCR alpha and beta CDR3 regions were amplified from RNA using iRepertoire nested multiplex PCR. TCRdb fed the multiplex PCR reads into MiXCR, producing one record per CDR3 protein. The top ten clones hold around 12% of a sample with 300,000 to 450,000 distinct CDR3 sequences, about 40% of them seen once. V is TRBV20-1 and J is TRBJ2-1; unclear D gene. This TCR was sampled from a human donor with low-grade glioma or glioblastoma, undergoing nonglioma brain surgery, or in good health (not recorded which). The source material was glioma tissue, nonneoplastic brain tissue, or PBMCs (not recorded which). CDR3 sequence: CSARDRPNEKFF. The CDR3 DNA follows: TGCAGTGCTAGAGATCGTCCCAATGAGAAGTTCTTC.